This T cell receptor (beta chain) was captured by sequencing in a study of T cells in Graves' hyperthyroidism and ophthalmopathy. Across the study: Before treatment of any kind, peripheral blood was taken at initial diagnosis.

Researchers amplified the TCR beta CDR3 regions from RNA transcripts. Researchers ran a first-round RT-PCR on the TCR CDR3 using the HTBI primer set. TCRdb redid the calling of the multiplex PCR reads with MiXCR, one entry per CDR3 protein. The sample contains hundreds of thousands of distinct CDR3 sequences, roughly a sixth of which appear only once. The CDR3 covers 14 residues. The germline V gene encodes CDR1 MNHNY and CDR2 SVGAGI (reference sequence). Unmatched junction bases numbered 11, after V lost 8 bases and J lost 4 bases. This clonotype showed up just a few times. The chain joins TRBV6-6 to TRBJ2-7, with TRBD2 matching 7 bases. This TCR was recovered from a woman aged 50 to 60 with Graves' hyperthyroidism that later progressed to Graves' ophthalmopathy. Sequencing input: blood. For the CDR3, the DNA is TGTGCCAGCGCCAAAGCGGGGAGACCGTACGAGCAGTACTTC. Translating gives CASAKAGRPYEQYF.